Listed here are 28 T cell receptor beta chains from one sample, sequenced in a study of cytomegalovirus exposure and HLA in healthy donors. Both 60 Vbeta primers and 13 Jbeta primers went into the PCR. TCRdb's copy holds only in-frame clones and misses some; the assay was immunoSEQ multiplex PCR. This table holds about 150,000 clones, roughly four fifths found once. The sample was PBMCs. The origin of the receptors is a man aged 18 to 29 in good health and CMV-seronegative.

The V gene is TRBV27, the J gene TRBJ2-1; no clear D. V was clipped by 5 bases and J by 0 bases, with 11 bases between them. Looked up from germline, CDR1 is MNHEY and CDR2 is SMNVEV (reference sequence). The CDR3 has 15 amino acids. CDR3 sequence reads: CASSIGPSSYNEQFF. DNA of the CDR3: TGTGCCAGCAGTATTGGCCCTAGCTCCTACAATGAGCAGTTCTTC.

This chain joins TRBV7-2 and TRBJ2-2; D possibly corresponds to TRBD1 (5 bases). Germline V lookup: CDR1 SGHTA, CDR2 FQGNSA. The length of the CDR3 is 18 residues. The V end was cut by 4 bases, the J end by 0 bases, with 18 bases between. CDR3 DNA: TGTGCCAGCAGCTCCTTCACACAGGCCCCTACGAACACCGGGGAGCTGTTTTTT. It yields the protein CASSSFTQAPTNTGELFF.

The chain joins TRBV10-3 to TRBJ2-1; 13 bases agree with TRBD2. This CDR3 has 13 amino acids. Germline CDR1 ENHRY, CDR2 SYGVKD. Trimming cost V 11 bases and J 6 bases; bases outside gene matches: 4. The CDR3 DNA reads as TGTGCCGCAGGACTAGCGGGAGCCAATGAGCAGTTCTTC. Amino acids: CAAGLAGANEQFF.

The rearrangement links TRBV7-9 to TRBJ1-1; D perhaps matches TRBD1 (6 bases). The CDR3 spans 15 residues. Germline lookup yields CDR1 SEHNR and CDR2 FQNEAQ (reference sequence). V was clipped by 8 bases and J by 7 bases, with 23 bases between them. Written as DNA, the CDR3 is TGTGCCAGCCCTGACGGGGGGGGCCCATTCCTTGAAGCTTTCTTT. The encoded protein is CASPDGGGPFLEAFF.

J is TRBJ1-3 and V is TRBV28; D is possibly TRBD1 (5 bases). V lost 5 bases and J lost 6, with 11 bases in between. This CDR3 is 13 amino acids long. From germline, CDR1 is MDHEN and CDR2 SYDVKM. CDR3 amino acids: CASSAGGENTIYF. DNA for the CDR3: TGTGCCAGCAGTGCCGGGGGGGAAAACACCATATATTTT.

The chain links TRBV12-5 to TRBJ2-7, with 8 bases fitting TRBD2. The germline CDR1 and CDR2 sequences are LGHNT and FRNRAP. The CDR3 loop spans 17 amino acids. V was pared by 5 bases and J by 0 bases, with 12 bases of the junction left unmatched. CDR3 nucleotide sequence: TGTGCTAGTGGTGCAACTAGCGGCCCCGACCCCTCCTACGAGCAGTACTTC. Its protein product is CASGATSGPDPSYEQYF.

DNA for the CDR3: TGTGCCAGCAGTGACCCGGGAATTTGGCCTGGAGCTACGCAGTATTTT. As protein: CASSDPGIWPGATQYF. The chain uses TRBV25-1 and TRBJ2-3; D may be TRBD2 (5 bases). This CDR3 has 16 amino acids. Per germline, CDR1 MGHDK and CDR2 SYGVNS. The V end was cut by 3 bases, the J end by 8 bases, with 21 bases between.

The genes are TRBV27 and TRBJ2-4, with a possible D match to TRBD1 (6 bases). Trimming stripped 9 bases from V and 7 bases from J, with 19 bases between. CDR1 and CDR2 from the germline V gene are MNHEY and SMNVEV (reference sequence). The CDR3 spans 14 residues. CDR3 DNA: TGTGCCAGGTCGGGCCCAGGGGATGGGAACATTCAGTACTTC. This encodes CARSGPGDGNIQYF.

This chain connects TRBV4-3 to TRBJ1-1; D possibly corresponds to TRBD1 (6 bases). This CDR3 contains 15 residues. Germline values: CDR1 LGHNA, CDR2 YSLEER. The germline V and J ends were trimmed by 1 base and 5 bases, with 14 bases remaining between them. The CDR3: CASSQGETGPTEAFF. CDR3 DNA sequence: TGCGCCAGCAGCCAAGGGGAAACAGGGCCGACTGAAGCTTTCTTT.

The chain employs TRBV5-6 and TRBJ1-2; 8 bases map to TRBD1. V shed 3 bases, J shed 9 bases, and the junction held 22 bases outside the gene matches. The V gene's germline CDR1 is SGHDT and CDR2 YYEEEE. The CDR3 extends over 18 amino acids. The CDR3 DNA reads TGTGCCAGCAGCTGGGGACAGGAGGCCCTATCCGACCAGATCAGCTACACCTTC. Encoded protein: CASSWGQEALSDQISYTF.

This clone was found once. The J gene is TRBJ1-1, the V gene TRBV5-6; tentatively, D is TRBD1 (6 bases). This CDR3 is built from 12 residues. The V and J ends lost 3 bases and 10 bases respectively, with 13 bases between them. Germline assignment: CDR1 SGHDT and CDR2 YYEEEE. The CDR3 reads CASSSTGPGAFF. For the CDR3, the DNA is TGTGCCAGCAGCTCGACAGGTCCCGGAGCTTTCTTT.

The J gene is TRBJ1-2, the V gene TRBV30; D is uncertain. Deletions cut 5 bases from V and 4 bases from J, with 20 bases between. Germline CDR1 is GTSNPN and CDR2 is SVGIG (reference sequence). The CDR3 runs 15 residues. This CDR3 reads CAWVNPRSPSYGYTF. CDR3 DNA: TGTGCCTGGGTAAACCCCCGGAGCCCGAGCTATGGCTACACCTTC.

The chain has TRBV28 and TRBJ2-1, with 13 bases that match TRBD2. Germline trimming cut 6 bases from V and 8 bases from J; bases unmatched to any gene: 7. The V gene's germline CDR1 is MDHEN and CDR2 SYDVKM. This CDR3 is 15 amino acids long. The CDR3 region has the DNA TGTGCCAGCAGCCAGACTAGCGGGAGGAGGGATGAGCAGTTCTTC. This codes for CASSQTSGRRDEQFF.

The rearrangement uses TRBV6-1 and TRBJ2-1; 9 bases fit TRBD1. Trimming took 2 bases from V and 3 from J; bases not matched to a gene: 5. The CDR3 runs to 16 residues. Germline V gives CDR1 MNHNS, CDR2 SASEGT. The CDR3 DNA follows: TGTGCCAGCAGTGAACAACCGGGACAGGGCTACAATGAGCAGTTCTTC. Protein: CASSEQPGQGYNEQFF.

CDR3 region: CASSYEGGTYEQYF. The CDR3 nucleotides are TGTGCCAGCAGTTACGAAGGGGGTACCTACGAGCAGTACTTC. V and J are TRBV6-5 and TRBJ2-7; D is possibly TRBD1 (6 bases). CDR3 length equals 14 residues. CDR1 is MNHEY and CDR2 is SVGAGI in the germline V gene. V lost 2 bases, J lost 2 bases, and 10 bases lay in between.

This chain connects TRBV6-5 to TRBJ2-5, with 8 bases matching TRBD2. Germline CDR1 MNHEY, CDR2 SVGAGI. The CDR3 covers 16 residues. V shed 0 bases and J 5 bases; nucleotides not matched to a gene: 8. CDR3 residues: CASSYSINSGMETQYF. For the CDR3, the DNA is TGTGCCAGCAGTTACTCCATAAATAGCGGGATGGAGACCCAGTACTTC.

The gene calls are TRBV7-9 and TRBJ2-7, with a possible D match to TRBD2 (6 bases). Between the trimmed V and J ends, which lost 7 bases and 2 bases, there was a span of 15 bases. This CDR3 spans 14 amino acids. The V gene's germline CDR1 is SEHNR and CDR2 FQNEAQ (reference sequence). CDR3 residues: CASTPGSLPYEQYF. The CDR3, as DNA: TGTGCCAGCACCCCCGGGAGTCTCCCCTACGAGCAGTACTTC.

A few counts support this clone. This rearrangement joins TRBV2 to TRBJ1-4; no definite D call. Trimming removed 8 bases from V and 1 base from J, with 14 bases in between. The CDR3 has 15 residues. The V gene's germline CDR1 is SNHLY and CDR2 FYNNEI. DNA for the CDR3: TGTGCCAGCGGCGGACCGGGAGGAACTAATGAAAAACTGTTTTTT. It encodes CASGGPGGTNEKLFF.

This chain connects TRBV5-5 to TRBJ2-7; D not resolved. V shed 4 bases and J shed 2 bases, with 19 bases lying between them. This CDR3 contains 16 residues. CDR1 SGHKS and CDR2 YYEKEE come from the germline V gene (reference sequence). The CDR3 sequence: CASSQGRLERPYEQYF. The DNA for the CDR3 is TGTGCCAGCAGCCAAGGTCGACTTGAAAGGCCCTACGAGCAGTACTTC.

V is TRBV4-3 and J is TRBJ2-3, with TRBD1 matching 8 bases. Germline values: CDR1 LGHNA, CDR2 YSLEER. The CDR3 has 16 amino acids. J gave up 5 bases and V 0 bases, and 7 bases lay outside the gene matches. This CDR3 reads CASSQDAAQGVDTQYF. CDR3 nucleotide sequence: TGCGCCAGCAGCCAAGATGCGGCACAGGGGGTAGATACGCAGTATTTT.

The V and J genes are TRBV15 and TRBJ1-1, with D possibly TRBD1 on 6 matching bases. The CDR3 extends over 14 amino acids. Germline lookup yields CDR1 LNHNV and CDR2 YYDKDF (reference sequence). With 0 bases removed from V and 3 bases from J, the gap between germline ends came to 8 bases. The DNA of the CDR3 is TGTGCCACCAGCAGAGATCCAGGGGACACTGAAGCTTTCTTT. The encoded protein is CATSRDPGDTEAFF.

CDR3 nucleotides: TGTGCCAGCAGCTTAATAACCGGGGAGCTGTTTTTT. This codes for CASSLITGELFF. The V call is TRBV7-2, the J call TRBJ2-2; D call uncertain. Germline CDR1 and CDR2: SGHTA and FQGNSA. Trimming took off 2 bases at V and 5 bases at J, with 3 bases between the two ends. The length of the CDR3 is 12 residues.

The chain recombines TRBV27 with TRBJ2-3, with TRBD1 as a possible D gene (5 bases). The CDR3 has 17 residues. The V gene's germline CDR1 is MNHEY and CDR2 SMNVEV (reference sequence). V lost 3 bases and J 6 bases, leaving 22 bases between the germline ends. In DNA form, the CDR3 reads TGTGCCAGCAGTTTGGGGCTGCCCGATGGGGCCGTGGATACGCAGTATTTT. Translating gives CASSLGLPDGAVDTQYF.

CDR3 amino acids: CASSYSLNTEAFF. Written as DNA, the CDR3 is TGTGCCAGCAGCTACTCACTGAACACTGAAGCTTTCTTT. The chain couples TRBV5-8 to TRBJ1-1; D gene uncertain. The CDR3 is 13 amino acids. V lost 3 bases to trimming and J lost 0 bases, with 6 bases between them. CDR1 SGHTS and CDR2 YDEGEE come from the germline V gene.

The chain links TRBV28 to TRBJ2-5; 8 bases line up with TRBD2. The CDR3 is 12 amino acids. CDR1 and CDR2 from the germline V gene are MDHEN and SYDVKM. The trim removed 9 bases at V and 4 bases at J, leaving 4 bases unmatched. In nucleotides, the CDR3 is TGTGCCAGTTCGGGAGGGGGAGAGACCCAGTACTTC. It specifies CASSGGGETQYF.

As to this clone: One end of the junction fails to match germline, which may point to a read error. The chain uses TRBV7-9 and TRBJ1-2; D gene ambiguous. Germline values: CDR1 SEHNR, CDR2 FQNEAQ (reference sequence). CDR3 size: 15 residues. The DNA for the CDR3 is TGTTCCAGCAGCCCGAAACTTCCCCCTAACTATGGCTACACCTTC. Amino acid sequence: CSSSPKLPPNYGYTF.

This clone was observed a handful of times. The genes are TRBV19 and TRBJ2-1, with 9 bases lining up with TRBD2. The CDR3 runs to 14 residues. Germline CDR1 is LNHDA and CDR2 is SQIVND (reference sequence). The J segment lost 6 bases and the V segment lost 7 bases, leaving 7 bases of the junction unmatched. This CDR3 reads CASKLSGRPNEQFF. CDR3 bases: TGTGCCAGTAAGTTAAGCGGGAGGCCCAATGAGCAGTTCTTC.

This clone was seen more than once but under ten times. The rearrangement uses TRBV7-2 and TRBJ2-7; 15 bases line up with TRBD2. The V gene's germline CDR1 is SGHTA and CDR2 FQGNSA. The CDR3 consists of 18 residues. V gave up 0 bases and J gave up 6 bases; unmatched junction bases: 9. DNA for the CDR3: TGTGCCAGCAGCTTAGCCCTGGGACTAGCGGGAGGAATGGGCGAGCAGTACTTC. Its translation: CASSLALGLAGGMGEQYF.